Listed below are T cell receptor beta chains from one sample, sequenced in a study of blood T cell repertoires in COVID-19. Method: immunoSEQ multiplex PCR; TCRdb's copy keeps in-frame clones and lacks some. This sample yields 35,000 to 45,000 clones, of which 70% to 80% are seen a single time; 19% belongs to the top ten. The sequencing input was peripheral blood. The receptors come from a man between 65 and 79 years old with acute or convalescent COVID-19. CDR3s include the opening cysteine and the closing phenylalanine or tryptophan. D genes are given only for firm matches. The size field is filled for only some rows; it gives once, few, many or a size class.

CDR3 protein: CASSIMGAKEAFF
CDR3 DNA: TGTGCCAGTAGTATTATGGGGGCGAAAGAAGCTTTCTTT
D gene: .
J gene: TRBJ1-1
V gene: TRBV19
clone size: .

CDR3 protein: CASSPGASGFYEQYF
CDR3 DNA: TGTGCCAGCTCACCAGGGGCTAGCGGCTTTTACGAGCAGTACTTC
D gene: TRBD2
J gene: TRBJ2-7
V gene: TRBV18
clone size: .

CDR3 protein: CAIRRTGGDTEAFF
CDR3 DNA: TGTGCCATCAGGAGGACAGGGGGGGACACTGAAGCTTTCTTT
D gene: TRBD1
J gene: TRBJ1-1
V gene: TRBV10-3
clone size: few

CDR3 protein: CASSLEQGSPLHF
CDR3 DNA: TGTGCCAGCAGCTTGGAGCAGGGCTCACCCCTCCACTTT
D gene: .
J gene: TRBJ1-6
V gene: TRBV5-5
clone size: .

CDR3 protein: CASSDHFSPLHF
CDR3 DNA: TGTGCCAGCAGTGATCATTTTTCACCCCTCCACTTT
D gene: .
J gene: TRBJ1-6
V gene: TRBV2
clone size: .

CDR3 protein: CASSADIDSGNTIYF
CDR3 DNA: TGTGCCAGCAGCGCGGACATCGACTCTGGAAACACCATATATTTT
D gene: .
J gene: TRBJ1-3
V gene: TRBV9
clone size: .

CDR3 protein: CASSLGWGRETQYF
CDR3 DNA: TGTGCCAGCAGCTTAGGATGGGGGCGGGAGACCCAGTACTTC
D gene: .
J gene: TRBJ2-5
V gene: TRBV5-5
clone size: .

CDR3 protein: CASSQDGAGVGAPLHF
CDR3 DNA: TGTGCCAGCAGCCAAGATGGGGCGGGAGTAGGCGCCCCCCTCCACTTT
D gene: .
J gene: TRBJ1-6
V gene: TRBV3-1/TRBV3-2
clone size: few

CDR3 protein: CASSRQGGGYGYTF
CDR3 DNA: TGTGCCAGCAGCCGACAGGGGGGCGGCTATGGCTACACCTTC
D gene: TRBD1
J gene: TRBJ1-2
V gene: TRBV11-2
clone size: .

CDR3 protein: CASSFTGSGNTIYF
CDR3 DNA: TGTGCCAGCAGCTTTACAGGGTCCGGAAACACCATATATTTT
D gene: .
J gene: TRBJ1-3
V gene: TRBV7-2
clone size: .

CDR3 protein: CASSAIGQGFGELFF
CDR3 DNA: TGTGCCAGCAGCGCGATTGGACAGGGGTTCGGGGAGCTGTTTTTT
D gene: TRBD1
J gene: TRBJ2-2
V gene: TRBV2
clone size: medium-sized

CDR3 protein: CAVGAGVEKLFF
CDR3 DNA: TGTGCCGTGGGGGCAGGGGTTGAAAAACTGTTTTTT
D gene: .
J gene: TRBJ1-4
V gene: TRBV27
clone size: .

CDR3 protein: CASSLEEGGVAYNEQFF
CDR3 DNA: TGTGCCAGCAGCTTAGAAGAAGGCGGGGTTGCCTACAATGAGCAGTTCTTC
D gene: .
J gene: TRBJ2-1
V gene: TRBV7-8
clone size: .

CDR3 protein: CASSLSQAHEQFF
CDR3 DNA: TGTGCCAGCAGTTTAAGCCAGGCGCATGAGCAGTTCTTC
D gene: .
J gene: TRBJ2-1
V gene: TRBV27
clone size: .

CDR3 protein: CASSQDLTGRGTRNSPLHF
CDR3 DNA: TGTGCCAGCAGCCAAGATTTAACCGGACGCGGGACGAGGAATTCACCCCTCCACTTT
D gene: .
J gene: TRBJ1-6
V gene: TRBV3-1/TRBV3-2
clone size: .

CDR3 protein: CASSQDTGAYGYTF
CDR3 DNA: TGCGCCAGCAGCCAAGATACAGGGGCCTATGGCTACACCTTC
D gene: TRBD1
J gene: TRBJ1-2
V gene: TRBV4-3
clone size: .

CDR3 protein: CASRRTGGARNTEAFF
CDR3 DNA: TGTGCCAGTAGACGGACAGGGGGCGCGAGGAACACTGAAGCTTTCTTT
D gene: TRBD1
J gene: TRBJ1-1
V gene: TRBV19
clone size: few

CDR3 protein: CSVPTESSYNEQFF
CDR3 DNA: TGCAGCGTTCCCACAGAGAGCTCCTACAATGAGCAGTTCTTC
D gene: .
J gene: TRBJ2-1
V gene: TRBV29-1
clone size: .

CDR3 protein: CASSLVQINQPQHF
CDR3 DNA: TGTGCCAGCAGCTTGGTACAGATCAATCAGCCCCAGCATTTT
D gene: .
J gene: TRBJ1-5
V gene: TRBV7-2
clone size: .

CDR3 protein: CASRQGGYNSPLHF
CDR3 DNA: TGTGCCAGCCGACAGGGGGGTTATAATTCACCCCTCCACTTT
D gene: TRBD1
J gene: TRBJ1-6
V gene: TRBV19
clone size: .

CDR3 protein: CASTYSGDSNQPQHF
CDR3 DNA: TGTGCCAGCACCTATTCAGGTGATAGCAATCAGCCCCAGCATTTT
D gene: .
J gene: TRBJ1-5
V gene: TRBV7-3
clone size: .

CDR3 protein: CASSTSTGRTGNTIYF
CDR3 DNA: TGCGCCAGCAGCACTTCGACAGGGAGAACTGGAAACACCATATATTTT
D gene: TRBD1
J gene: TRBJ1-3
V gene: TRBV5-1
clone size: .

CDR3 protein: CASSERIGRGEKLFF
CDR3 DNA: TGTGCCAGCAGTGAAAGAATAGGGAGGGGTGAAAAACTGTTTTTT
D gene: .
J gene: TRBJ1-4
V gene: TRBV6-1
clone size: few

CDR3 protein: CASSLGTDSSSYNSPLHF
CDR3 DNA: TGTGCCAGCAGCTTGGGGACAGACAGCAGCTCCTATAATTCACCCCTCCACTTT
D gene: .
J gene: TRBJ1-6
V gene: TRBV5-8
clone size: .

CDR3 protein: CASSLKGNYGYTF
CDR3 DNA: TGCGCCAGCAGTTTGAAGGGGAACTATGGCTACACCTTC
D gene: .
J gene: TRBJ1-2
V gene: TRBV10-2
clone size: .

CDR3 protein: CASSFSLAYEQYF
CDR3 DNA: TGTGCCAGCAGCTTTTCACTAGCCTACGAGCAGTACTTC
D gene: .
J gene: TRBJ2-7
V gene: TRBV7-2
clone size: .

CDR3 protein: CASGSGQYGPQHF
CDR3 DNA: TGTGCTAGTGGTTCTGGACAGTACGGGCCCCAGCATTTT
D gene: .
J gene: TRBJ1-5
V gene: TRBV12-5
clone size: .

CDR3 protein: CASSSAQGSPGNTIYF
CDR3 DNA: TGTGCCAGCTCGTCGGCTCAGGGATCCCCTGGAAACACCATATATTTT
D gene: .
J gene: TRBJ1-3
V gene: TRBV18
clone size: .

CDR3 protein: CASRQSGEQYF
CDR3 DNA: TGTGCCAGCAGGCAGTCGGGCGAGCAGTACTTC
D gene: .
J gene: TRBJ2-7
V gene: TRBV2
clone size: once

CDR3 protein: CASSRTGNTGELFF
CDR3 DNA: TGTGCCAGCTCGAGGACAGGGAACACCGGGGAGCTGTTTTTT
D gene: TRBD1
J gene: TRBJ2-2
V gene: TRBV18
clone size: .

CDR3 protein: CAISGSFGDRGNYGYTF
CDR3 DNA: TGTGCCATCAGTGGATCGTTCGGGGACAGGGGGAACTATGGCTACACCTTC
D gene: TRBD1
J gene: TRBJ1-2
V gene: TRBV10-3
clone size: once

CDR3 protein: CASSLWGTGSGNTIYF
CDR3 DNA: TGTGCCAGCAGTTTATGGGGGACAGGCTCTGGAAACACCATATATTTT
D gene: TRBD1
J gene: TRBJ1-3
V gene: TRBV28
clone size: .

CDR3 protein: CASRSAGGQHNEQFF
CDR3 DNA: TGCGCCAGCAGATCGGCGGGGGGGCAGCATAATGAGCAGTTCTTC
D gene: TRBD2
J gene: TRBJ2-1
V gene: TRBV5-1
clone size: once

CDR3 protein: CASSLATGGYEQYF
CDR3 DNA: TGCGCCAGCAGCTTGGCGACAGGGGGCTACGAGCAGTACTTC
D gene: TRBD1
J gene: TRBJ2-7
V gene: TRBV5-1
clone size: .

CDR3 protein: CASRISTQGYGYTF
CDR3 DNA: TGTGCCAGCAGGATCTCAACCCAGGGTTATGGCTACACCTTC
D gene: .
J gene: TRBJ1-2
V gene: TRBV6-6
clone size: .

CDR3 protein: CASSHGGTYNSPLHF
CDR3 DNA: TGTGCCAGCAGCCACGGAGGCACCTATAATTCACCCCTCCACTTT
D gene: .
J gene: TRBJ1-6
V gene: TRBV14
clone size: .

CDR3 protein: CASSVGAGGRNTIYF
CDR3 DNA: TGTGCCAGCAGCGTAGGGGCAGGGGGTAGAAACACCATATATTTT
D gene: TRBD1
J gene: TRBJ1-3
V gene: TRBV9
clone size: .

CDR3 protein: CASSLREGGYTF
CDR3 DNA: TGTGCCAGCAGCTTAAGGGAGGGTGGCTACACCTTC
D gene: .
J gene: TRBJ1-2
V gene: TRBV7-9
clone size: .

CDR3 protein: CASSPTGLAGGTGELFF
CDR3 DNA: TGTGCCAGCAGTCCGACGGGACTAGCGGGGGGAACCGGGGAGCTGTTTTTT
D gene: TRBD2
J gene: TRBJ2-2
V gene: TRBV6-6
clone size: once

CDR3 protein: CASSPDDRVGTEAFF
CDR3 DNA: TGTGCCAGCAGCCCAGATGACAGGGTAGGCACTGAAGCTTTCTTT
D gene: TRBD1
J gene: TRBJ1-1
V gene: TRBV7-8
clone size: .

CDR3 protein: CASSPRTAYYGYTF
CDR3 DNA: TGTGCCAGCAGCCCACGGACAGCCTACTATGGCTACACCTTC
D gene: .
J gene: TRBJ1-2
V gene: TRBV7-3
clone size: .

CDR3 protein: CASSEARAGSQPQHF
CDR3 DNA: TGTGCCAGCAGTGAAGCGAGGGCAGGATCTCAGCCCCAGCATTTT
D gene: .
J gene: TRBJ1-5
V gene: TRBV2
clone size: .

CDR3 protein: CASSIEKSGYTF
CDR3 DNA: TGTGCCAGTAGTATTGAGAAATCGGGCTACACCTTC
D gene: .
J gene: TRBJ1-2
V gene: TRBV19
clone size: .

CDR3 protein: CASSPRRGRTYNYGYTF
CDR3 DNA: TGTGCCAGCAGCCCGCGAAGGGGTAGGACGTATAACTATGGCTACACCTTC
D gene: .
J gene: TRBJ1-2
V gene: TRBV7-9
clone size: .

CDR3 protein: CASSVAPQTDTQYF
CDR3 DNA: TGTGCCAGCAGCGTAGCTCCGCAGACAGATACGCAGTATTTT
D gene: .
J gene: TRBJ2-3
V gene: TRBV9
clone size: .

CDR3 protein: CASSQARGWNTEAFF
CDR3 DNA: TGCGCCAGCAGCCAAGCACGGGGTTGGAACACTGAAGCTTTCTTT
D gene: .
J gene: TRBJ1-1
V gene: TRBV4-1
clone size: .

CDR3 protein: CASSIIKAGAGANVLTF
CDR3 DNA: TGTGCCAGTAGTATAATTAAGGCGGGTGCTGGGGCCAACGTCCTGACTTTC
D gene: .
J gene: TRBJ2-6
V gene: TRBV19
clone size: .

CDR3 protein: CAINNRGDTEAFF
CDR3 DNA: TGTGCCATCAACAACAGGGGGGATACTGAAGCTTTCTTT
D gene: TRBD1
J gene: TRBJ1-1
V gene: TRBV10-3
clone size: .